This T cell receptor beta chain comes out of a study of neoadjuvant anti-PD-1 for oral cavity cancer. Overall study context: Most patients had three to four biweekly doses of 3 mg/kg nivolumab before resection. Patients without progression received a fourth nivolumab dose around day 43, then surgical resection on days 50-56.

Sequenced by immunoSEQ multiplex PCR; TCRdb stores in-frame clones only, minus some. Seen here are some 15,000 clones, 70% to 80% observed once, and the top ten hold roughly 2.1%. Patients were newly diagnosed with stage II-IVA oral cavity squamous cell carcinoma without prior systemic or radiation treatment. Patients had HPV-negative, locally advanced oral cavity squamous cell carcinoma. The CDR3 length is 12 residues. V dropped 5 bases and J dropped 0 bases, with 5 bases sitting between them. In germline, CDR1 is SGHAT, CDR2 FQNNGV. This rearrangement joins TRBV11-2 to TRBJ2-7; D is unresolved. This clonotype was obtained from a person aged 40 to 85 with oral cavity squamous cell carcinoma. The starting material was PBMCs, obtained before nivolumab (anti-PD-1) treatment. In nucleotides, the CDR3 is TGTGCCAGCAGCACAAGCTCCTACGAGCAGTACTTC. Translating gives CASSTSSYEQYF.